This T cell receptor (beta chain) was found in a study of shared clonotypes between healthy human individuals (dated by TCRdb to the early 2020s). Notes on the research overall: A couple of women and a few men aged 18 to 49 years were included in the cohort. For each donor, CD4 naive and CD4 memory were each given three plates, CD8 naive was given two plates, and CD8 memory was given one plate. The study deeply sequenced blood TCR repertoires of about five healthy adults to estimate repertoire size and the extent of clonotype sharing between individuals. Different laboratories and diverse techniques were used to prepare libraries and sequence TCR repertoires, to increase sequencing depth and limit assay-specific biases. Between about 0.94 and 10 billion PBMCs per donor were obtained by leukapheresis. The research as a whole found: Naive subsets generally had larger estimated clonotype richness than memory subsets did. Compared with non-shared clonotypes, the clonotypes found in all four sorted-subset donors had higher generation probabilities. Sampling was restricted to blood, and TCR repertoires in tissue are likely to differ from TCR repertoires in blood. Because the study included only a small number of donors, the genetic and exposure-history diversity represented was limited. Pairwise subsampling indicated that sequencing depth was expected to affect the degree of clonotype sharing among donors. Rarefaction of sorted-subset datasets indicated incomplete sequencing despite the large sequencing depth. When a handful of donors were compared, the shared fraction of clonotypes was 5% to 6.5% for naive CD4, 3.5% to 4% for naive CD8, 2% to 2.5% for memory CD4, and 0.3% to 0.5% for memory CD8.

Donors were healthy HIV-negative adults with no recently reported acute infections or vaccinations. All donors were Caucasian adults living in Nashville, Tennessee, USA. CD4+ T cells were enriched by magnetic negative selection, after which naive cells were positively selected on CD45RA and the negative fraction was taken as the memory subset. After blood collection by leukapheresis, PBMCs were isolated using Ficoll-Histopaque density gradient centrifugation and then cryopreserved in the vapor phase of liquid nitrogen. Analytical flow cytometry was used to check the purity and quantity of each magnetically sorted T cell population. From each sorted fraction, genomic DNA was isolated and quantified by UV absorbance on a Nanodrop 2000c. In the case of this clone: Its antigen target is currently unknown. Base qualities are not at hand, and no much larger clone is one base apart. Within the sample, other DNA sequences also encode this same CDR3.

From the cysteine up to the phenylalanine, the CDR3 has a length of 14 residues. The CDR3 DNA has 42 bases and is translated from base 1. The junction carries 7 bases between V and J, which are trimmed by 0 bases and 3 bases respectively. Reading the germline V gene gives CDR1 LGHNA and CDR2 YSLEER. TCR CDR3 regions were amplified from genomic DNA by multiplex PCR using the deep immunoSEQ assay. Genomic DNA extracted from each cell subset was distributed evenly over all wells of several immunoSEQ 96-well plates, and each plate served as one replicate. For sorted subsets, 150 to 200 ng genomic DNA, equal to about 30,000 T cell genomes, was loaded into each replicate PCR. Purified libraries were measured with a Qubit 3.0 fluorometer, size-checked on a Bioanalyzer 2100, and measured again with the KAPA Library Quantification kit. A separate single-read 150-cycle Illumina NextSeq 550 flow cell was used to sequence each immunoSEQ 96-well plate. Per the original workflow: The immunoSEQ output contained only junctional sequences without quality scores, so filtering could not match that applied to full-length reads. To assign V/J genes and CDR3, sequences were annotated against IMGT germline references using PyIR, a Python wrapper for IgBLAST v1.9. Reads with weak V/J assignments (E-value above 1e-6), missing CDR3, stop codons, out-of-frame junctions, or ambiguous translated residues were removed. V3J clonotypes were defined as sequences sharing the same inferred V gene, J gene, and CDR3 amino acid sequence. The percentage overlap between two repertoires was calculated by dividing the number of shared unique clonotypes by the size of the smaller repertoire. Three approaches were used to assess repertoire richness: RTK rarefaction, the Chao1 estimator, and Recon v2.1 estimates of unobserved clonotypes. OLGA was used to compute generation probabilities for all TCRbeta clonotypes that the gDNA method yielded from a few donors. What TCRdb holds here is the immuneACCESS table cut down to in-frame rearrangements. Part of the clones is not present; checked against another copy, under half of the missing clones reflect an unresolved V gene, and the others are unexplained. V, J and clone size were drawn from that table, and D and trimming were deduced from the DNA. The sample yields around 1,000,000 clones; about 72% were counted once. The top ten hold 0.89% of the sample.

The chain joins TRBV4-3 to TRBJ2-3; the D gene assignment is ambiguous. The TCR originated in a young man in good health. Some clones in this sample may be carry-over from other donors' samples. Sequenced sample: memory CD4+ T cells from PBMCs. The sample's cell subset or site label, in plain terms: CD45RA-negative fraction. The sequenced DNA: TGCGCCAGCAGCCAAGATCCCAGGACAGATACGCAGTATTTT. Its translation is CASSQDPRTDTQYF.